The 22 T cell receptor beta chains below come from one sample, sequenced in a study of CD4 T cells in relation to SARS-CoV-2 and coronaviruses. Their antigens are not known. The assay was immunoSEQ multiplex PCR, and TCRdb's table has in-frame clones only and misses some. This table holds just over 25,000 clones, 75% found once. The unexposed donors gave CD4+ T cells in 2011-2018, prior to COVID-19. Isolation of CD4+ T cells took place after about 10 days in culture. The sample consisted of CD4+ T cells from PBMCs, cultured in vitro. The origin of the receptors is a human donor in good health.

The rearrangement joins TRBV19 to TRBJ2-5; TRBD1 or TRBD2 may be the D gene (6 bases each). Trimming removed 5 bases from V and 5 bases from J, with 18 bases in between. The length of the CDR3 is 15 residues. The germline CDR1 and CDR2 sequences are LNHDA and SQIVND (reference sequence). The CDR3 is CASSSGGVNGETQYF. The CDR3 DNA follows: TGTGCCAGTAGTTCCGGGGGCGTCAACGGGGAGACCCAGTACTTC.

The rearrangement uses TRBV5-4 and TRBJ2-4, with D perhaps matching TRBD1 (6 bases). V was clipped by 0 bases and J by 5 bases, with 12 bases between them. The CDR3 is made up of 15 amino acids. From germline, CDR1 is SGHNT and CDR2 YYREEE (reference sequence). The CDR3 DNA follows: TGTGCCAGCAGCTTGGATTGGGGGCCGCAAAACATTCAGTACTTC. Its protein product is CASSLDWGPQNIQYF.

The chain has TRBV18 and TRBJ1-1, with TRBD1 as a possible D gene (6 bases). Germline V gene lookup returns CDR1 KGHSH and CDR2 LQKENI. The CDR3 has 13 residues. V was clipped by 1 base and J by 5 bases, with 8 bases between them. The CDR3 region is CASSPQGGTEAFF. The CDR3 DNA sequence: TGTGCCAGCTCACCACAGGGGGGAACTGAAGCTTTCTTT.

CDR3: CASRSGARETQYF. The CDR3 DNA reads TGTGCCAGCAGAAGCGGGGCGCGGGAGACCCAGTACTTC. The V call is TRBV7-9, the J call TRBJ2-5; 7 bases are a match to TRBD2. The V gene end was trimmed by 6 bases and the J gene end by 5 bases; junction bases not matched to a gene: 6. The CDR3 sequence is 13 residues long. CDR1 is SEHNR, CDR2 FQNEAQ, per germline (reference sequence).

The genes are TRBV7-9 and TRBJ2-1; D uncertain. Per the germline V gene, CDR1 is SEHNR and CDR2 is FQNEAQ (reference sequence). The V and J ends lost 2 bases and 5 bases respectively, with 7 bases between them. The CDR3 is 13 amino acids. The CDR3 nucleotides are TGTGCCAGCAGCTTACCACACCACAATGAGCAGTTCTTC. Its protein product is CASSLPHHNEQFF.

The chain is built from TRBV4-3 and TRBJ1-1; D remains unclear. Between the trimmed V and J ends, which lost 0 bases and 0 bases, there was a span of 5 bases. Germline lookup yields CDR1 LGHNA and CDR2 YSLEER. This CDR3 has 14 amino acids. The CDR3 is CASSQEYMNTEAFF. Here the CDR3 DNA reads TGCGCCAGCAGCCAAGAGTACATGAACACTGAAGCTTTCTTT.

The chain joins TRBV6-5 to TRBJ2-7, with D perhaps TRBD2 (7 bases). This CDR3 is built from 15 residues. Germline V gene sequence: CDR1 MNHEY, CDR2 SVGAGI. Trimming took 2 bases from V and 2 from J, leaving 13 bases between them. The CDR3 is CASSYEGRGAYEQYF. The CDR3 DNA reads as TGTGCCAGCAGTTACGAAGGGAGGGGGGCCTACGAGCAGTACTTC.

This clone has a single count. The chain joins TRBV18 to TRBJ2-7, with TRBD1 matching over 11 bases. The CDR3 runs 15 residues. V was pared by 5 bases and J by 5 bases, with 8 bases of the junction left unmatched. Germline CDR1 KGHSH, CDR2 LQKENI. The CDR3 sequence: CASSAWDRGIDEQYF. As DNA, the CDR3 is TGTGCCAGCTCAGCTTGGGACAGGGGGATTGACGAGCAGTACTTC.

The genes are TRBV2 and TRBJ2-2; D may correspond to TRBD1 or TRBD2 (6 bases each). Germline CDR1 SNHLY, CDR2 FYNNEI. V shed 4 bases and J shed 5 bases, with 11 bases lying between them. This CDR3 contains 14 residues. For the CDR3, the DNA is TGTGCCAGCAGTGTACTAGGGGGGACCGGGGAGCTGTTTTTT. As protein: CASSVLGGTGELFF.

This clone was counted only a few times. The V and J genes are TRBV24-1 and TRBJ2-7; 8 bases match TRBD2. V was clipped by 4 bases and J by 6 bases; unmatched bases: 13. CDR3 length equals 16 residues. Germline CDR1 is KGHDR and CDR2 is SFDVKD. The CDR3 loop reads CATSDLVAAGAGEQYF. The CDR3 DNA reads TGTGCCACCAGTGACCTCGTAGCAGCGGGAGCAGGCGAGCAGTACTTC.

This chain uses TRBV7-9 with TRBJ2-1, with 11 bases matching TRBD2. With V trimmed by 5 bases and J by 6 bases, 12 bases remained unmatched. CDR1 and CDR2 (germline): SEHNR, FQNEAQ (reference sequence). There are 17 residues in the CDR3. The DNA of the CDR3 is TGTGCCAGCAGCCTCCGGATTAGCGGGAGGGCCATCAATGAGCAGTTCTTC. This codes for CASSLRISGRAINEQFF.

CDR3 loop: CASTDYRGNSPLHF. In nucleotides, the CDR3 is TGTGCCAGCACCGACTACCGGGGGAATTCACCCCTCCACTTT. V is TRBV6-5 and J is TRBJ1-6; TRBD1 might be the D (5 bases). Between the trimmed V and J ends, which lost 7 bases and 7 bases, there was a span of 14 bases. This CDR3 spans 14 amino acids. The germline V gene has CDR1 MNHEY and CDR2 SVGAGI.

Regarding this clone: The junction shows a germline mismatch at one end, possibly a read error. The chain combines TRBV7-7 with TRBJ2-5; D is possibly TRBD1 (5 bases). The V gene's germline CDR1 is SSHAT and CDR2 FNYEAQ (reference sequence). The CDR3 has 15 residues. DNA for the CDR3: TGTGCTAGCACCTTAGGGGTGCAGGGCGGAGAGACCCAGTACTTC. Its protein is CASTLGVQGGETQYF. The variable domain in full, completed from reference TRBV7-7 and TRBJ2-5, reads GAGVSQSPRYKVTKRGQDVTLRCDPISSHATLYWYQQALGQGPEFLTYFNYEAQPDKSGLPSDRFSAERPEGSISTLTIQRTEQRDSAMYRCASTLGVQGGETQYFGPGTRLLVL.

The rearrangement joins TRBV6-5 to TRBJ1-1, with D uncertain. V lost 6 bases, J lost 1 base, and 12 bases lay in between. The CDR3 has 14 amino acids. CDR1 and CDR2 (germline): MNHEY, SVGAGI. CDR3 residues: CASRPLWGNTEAFF. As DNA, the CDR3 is TGTGCCAGCAGACCACTGTGGGGGAACACTGAAGCTTTCTTT.

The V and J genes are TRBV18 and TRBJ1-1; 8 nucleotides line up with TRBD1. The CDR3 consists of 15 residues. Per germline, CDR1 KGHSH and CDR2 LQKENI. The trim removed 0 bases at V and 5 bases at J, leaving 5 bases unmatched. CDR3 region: CASSPPPGQVTEAFF. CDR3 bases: TGTGCCAGCTCACCACCTCCGGGACAGGTAACTGAAGCTTTCTTT. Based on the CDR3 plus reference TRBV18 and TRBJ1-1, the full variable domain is NAGVMQNPRHLVRRRGQEARLRCSPMKGHSHVYWYRQLPEEGLKFMVYLQKENIIDESGMPKERFSAEFPKEGPSILRIQQVVRGDSAAYFCASSPPPGQVTEAFFGQGTRLTVV.

The CDR3 reads CASSLALSDTGELFF. DNA of the CDR3: TGTGCCAGCAGCTTAGCGCTGTCCGACACCGGGGAGCTGTTTTTT. The chain couples TRBV11-2 to TRBJ2-2; no reliable D call. Per the germline V gene, CDR1 is SGHAT and CDR2 is FQNNGV. V lost 1 base to trimming and J lost 3 bases, with 9 bases between them. The CDR3 loop spans 15 amino acids.

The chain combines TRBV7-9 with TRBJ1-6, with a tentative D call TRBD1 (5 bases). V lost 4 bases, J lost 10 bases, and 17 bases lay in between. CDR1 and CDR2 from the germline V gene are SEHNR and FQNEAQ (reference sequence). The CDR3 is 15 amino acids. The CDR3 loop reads CASSWAREKGSPLHF. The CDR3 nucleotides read TGTGCCAGCAGCTGGGCGCGGGAAAAGGGGTCACCCCTCCACTTT.

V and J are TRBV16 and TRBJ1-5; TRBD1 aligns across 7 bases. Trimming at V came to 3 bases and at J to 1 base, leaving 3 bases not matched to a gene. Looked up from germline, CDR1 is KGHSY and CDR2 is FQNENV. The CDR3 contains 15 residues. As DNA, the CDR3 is TGTGCCAGCAGCCAGACAGGGACCAGCAATCAGCCCCAGCATTTT. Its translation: CASSQTGTSNQPQHF.

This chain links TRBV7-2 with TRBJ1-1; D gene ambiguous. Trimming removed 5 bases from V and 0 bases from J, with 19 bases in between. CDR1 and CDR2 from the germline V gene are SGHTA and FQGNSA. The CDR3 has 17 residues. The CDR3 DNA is TGTGCCAGCAGCATTAGTTGGACTGGGCGGATGAACACTGAAGCTTTCTTT. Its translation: CASSISWTGRMNTEAFF. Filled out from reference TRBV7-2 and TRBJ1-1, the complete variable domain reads GAGVSQSPSNKVTEKGKDVELRCDPISGHTALYWYRQSLGQGLEFLIYFQGNSAPDKSGLPSDRFSAERTGGSVSTLTIQRTQQEDSAVYLCASSISWTGRMNTEAFFGQGTRLTVV.

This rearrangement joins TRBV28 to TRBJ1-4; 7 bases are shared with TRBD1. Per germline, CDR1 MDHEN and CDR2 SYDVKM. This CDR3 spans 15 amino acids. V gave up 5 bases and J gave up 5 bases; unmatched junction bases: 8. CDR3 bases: TGTGCCAGCAGTGGAAACAGGGGTGGAAATGAAAAACTGTTTTTT. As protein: CASSGNRGGNEKLFF.

CDR3 DNA: TGCAGCGTTCAGCGGACAGGGGGCGAAGACTATGGCTACACCTTC. This sequence encodes CSVQRTGGEDYGYTF. V gene TRBV29-1 combines with J gene TRBJ1-2, with 11 bases identical to TRBD1. The CDR3 length is 15 residues. In germline, CDR1 is SQVTM, CDR2 ANQGSEA. V was pared by 5 bases and J by 3 bases, with 8 bases of the junction left unmatched.

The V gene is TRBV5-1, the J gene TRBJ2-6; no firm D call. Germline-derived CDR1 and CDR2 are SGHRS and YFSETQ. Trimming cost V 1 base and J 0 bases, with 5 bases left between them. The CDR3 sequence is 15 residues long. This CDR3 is CASSLSVSGANVLTF. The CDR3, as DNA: TGCGCCAGCAGCTTGTCCGTCTCTGGGGCCAACGTCCTGACTTTC.